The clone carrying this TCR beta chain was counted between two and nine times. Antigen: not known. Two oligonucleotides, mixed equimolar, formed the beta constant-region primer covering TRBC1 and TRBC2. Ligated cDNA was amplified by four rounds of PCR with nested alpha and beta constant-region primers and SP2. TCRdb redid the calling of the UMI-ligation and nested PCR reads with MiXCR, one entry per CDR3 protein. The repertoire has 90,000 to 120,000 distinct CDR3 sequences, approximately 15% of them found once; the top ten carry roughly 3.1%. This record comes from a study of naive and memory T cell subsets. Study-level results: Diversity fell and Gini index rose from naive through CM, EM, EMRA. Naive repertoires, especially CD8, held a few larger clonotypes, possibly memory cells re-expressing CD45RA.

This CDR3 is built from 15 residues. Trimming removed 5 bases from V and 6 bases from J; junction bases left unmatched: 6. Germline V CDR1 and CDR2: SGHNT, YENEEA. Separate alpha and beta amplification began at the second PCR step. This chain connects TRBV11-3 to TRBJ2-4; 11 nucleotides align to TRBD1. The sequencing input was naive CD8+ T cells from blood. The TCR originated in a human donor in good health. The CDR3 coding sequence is TGTGCCAGCAGCGCCCGGACAGGGGGCTCAAACATTCAGTACTTC. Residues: CASSARTGGSNIQYF.